Presented here are 10 T cell receptor beta chains from one specimen sequenced in a study of molecular identifiers for immune sequencing clone quantification. Using its own MiXCR run on the PCR reads, TCRdb lists one record per CDR3 protein. This table holds 550,000 to 750,000 distinct CDR3 sequences, 20% found once. The sequenced material came from naive CD8+ T cells from blood, with Jurkat cell RNA spiked in. The subset: FACS-sorted CD8+CD4-CCR7+CD45RA+ naive T cells. The receptors shown here come from a human donor in good health. Some libraries in this study had Jurkat cell RNA spiked in.

The CDR3 loop is CASSAVEGEWYEQYF. The CDR3 nucleotides are TGCGCCAGCAGCGCGGTGGAGGGGGAGTGGTACGAGCAGTACTTC. The chain has TRBV5-1 and TRBJ2-7; possibly TRBD1 or TRBD2 for D (6 bases each). Germline CDR1 SGHRS, CDR2 YFSETQ. Deletions cut 4 bases from V and 4 bases from J, with 18 bases between. There are 15 residues in the CDR3.

In this sample, this clonotype turned up many times. The chain employs TRBV7-9 and TRBJ1-2; no definite D call. Germline V gene data show CDR1 as SEHNR and CDR2 as FQNEAQ (reference sequence). V dropped 4 bases and J dropped 0 bases, with 12 bases sitting between them. The CDR3 sequence is 15 residues long. The CDR3 DNA is TGTGCCAGCAGCTCGCCACCCGGAACTAACTATGGCTACACCTTC. The encoded protein is CASSSPPGTNYGYTF.

This clonotype was observed a handful of times. The gene calls are TRBV10-3 and TRBJ2-3; TRBD2 aligns across 11 bases. CDR3 length equals 17 residues. Trimming removed 6 bases from V and 0 bases from J; junction bases left unmatched: 8. CDR1 and CDR2 (germline): ENHRY, SYGVKD. CDR3 amino acids: CAIRPGTSGYSTDTQYF. CDR3 DNA sequence: TGTGCCATCAGACCCGGGACTAGCGGTTATAGCACAGATACGCAGTATTTT.

This clonotype has at least ten counts. The chain recombines TRBV5-5 with TRBJ2-7, with D uncertain. The V gene's germline CDR1 is SGHKS and CDR2 YYEKEE (reference sequence). CDR3 length equals 15 residues. V shed 4 bases and J shed 0 bases, with 14 bases lying between them. This CDR3 reads CASSPSPSVSYEQYF. In DNA form, the CDR3 reads TGTGCCAGCAGCCCCAGCCCCAGTGTCTCCTACGAGCAGTACTTC.

The chain joins TRBV9 to TRBJ2-7; 8 nucleotides agree with TRBD2. Germline V gives CDR1 SGDLS, CDR2 YYNGEE. The ends lost 3 bases at V and 5 bases at J; junction bases unmatched: 7. The CDR3 spans 14 residues. The CDR3 sequence is CASSALGRGDEQYF. CDR3 nucleotides: TGTGCCAGCAGCGCACTTGGGCGGGGGGACGAGCAGTACTTC.

The chain employs TRBV29-1 and TRBJ2-3, with 9 bases aligning to TRBD1. Trimming removed 3 bases from V and 0 bases from J; junction bases left unmatched: 7. The CDR3 is made up of 16 amino acids. The germline CDR1 and CDR2 sequences are SQVTM and ANQGSEA. As DNA, the CDR3 is TGCAGCGTTGAGCGACCCGGGACAGGGAGCACAGATACGCAGTATTTT. The encoded protein is CSVERPGTGSTDTQYF.

Notes on this clonotype: Since a much larger clone is just one base distant, this may be a read error. J is TRBJ2-2 and V is TRBV7-2, with a possible D match to TRBD1 (5 bases). Between the trimmed V and J ends, which lost 2 bases and 5 bases, there was a span of 21 bases. Germline CDR1 and CDR2: SGHTA and FQGNSA. This CDR3 comprises 18 residues. CDR3 DNA: TGTGCCAGCAGCTTAAGGGGCAGAACTTTCGTGGGAACCGGGGAGCTGTTTTTT. Protein sequence: CASSLRGRTFVGTGELFF.

This clonotype has only a few counts. The chain employs TRBV6-1 and TRBJ2-3; tentative D call: TRBD1 (6 bases). V lost 8 bases and J lost 5, with 23 bases in between. In germline, CDR1 is MNHNS, CDR2 SASEGT. The CDR3 totals 16 residues. The CDR3 loop reads CASDEPEAGAIDTQYF. CDR3 nucleotide sequence: TGTGCCAGCGACGAACCGGAGGCAGGGGCTATAGATACGCAGTATTTT.

This clonotype was seen only a few times. The V gene is TRBV11-2, the J gene TRBJ1-1; no clear D. Germline-derived CDR1 and CDR2 are SGHAT and FQNNGV. V was pared by 1 base and J by 10 bases, with 7 bases between. The CDR3 has 11 amino acids. The CDR3 here is CASSLAPVAFF. DNA of the CDR3: TGTGCCAGCAGCTTAGCCCCGGTAGCTTTCTTT.

Turning to this clonotype: A much larger clone differs from this one at a single base, so this may be a read error. This sequence joins TRBV20-1 and TRBJ2-7; D is tentatively TRBD1 or TRBD2 (5 bases each). Germline V gene data show CDR1 as DFQATT and CDR2 as SNEGSKA (reference sequence). The CDR3 extends over 13 amino acids. The V gene lost 5 bases and the J gene lost 3 bases, with 14 bases spanning the gap. CDR3 sequence reads: CSAGAGTLYEQYF. In DNA form, the CDR3 reads TGCAGTGCTGGAGCAGGGACCCTCTACGAGCAGTACTTC.